Following are 16 T cell receptor beta chains from one sample sequenced in a study of blood T cell repertoires in COVID-19. Here immunoSEQ multiplex PCR was the method, and the copy in TCRdb shows in-frame clones only, minus some. There are about 65,000 clones in the sample; more than 80% occur only once, and 14% to 15% lies in the top ten. Sequencing used peripheral blood. Receptors were obtained from a man older than 75 with acute or convalescent COVID-19.

The V call is TRBV14, the J call TRBJ1-3, with a tentative D call TRBD1 (6 bases). V shed 5 bases and J shed 0 bases, with 11 bases lying between them. CDR1 and CDR2 (germline): SGHDN, FVKESK. The CDR3 contains 15 residues. This CDR3 reads CASSGGSISGNTIYF. The CDR3 DNA sequence: TGTGCCAGCAGCGGGGGCAGCATCTCTGGAAACACCATATATTTT.

The chain carries TRBV7-2 and TRBJ1-4; possible D gene TRBD1, 6 bases. CDR1 and CDR2 from the germline V gene are SGHTA and FQGNSA. The CDR3 has 15 residues. The V and J ends lost 6 bases and 7 bases respectively, with 18 bases between them. Here the CDR3 reads CASSPVGGRSEKLFF. CDR3 nucleotide sequence: TGTGCCAGCAGTCCAGTGGGGGGGCGAAGTGAAAAACTGTTTTTT.

J is TRBJ1-3 and V is TRBV6-1; no clear D gene. Germline CDR1 reads MNHNS; CDR2 reads SASEGT. V lost 1 base, J lost 0 bases, and 13 bases lay in between. The CDR3 covers 17 residues. CDR3 in DNA: TGTGCCAGCAGTGAAGGGTGGGCTTCGAGCTCTGGAAACACCATATATTTT. Protein sequence: CASSEGWASSSGNTIYF.

The rearrangement uses TRBV4-1 and TRBJ2-1, with D possibly being TRBD1 (6 bases). Germline-derived CDR1 and CDR2 are MGHRA and YSYEKL. Trimming took 0 bases from V and 1 from J, leaving 7 bases between them. The CDR3 has 15 residues. The CDR3 here is CASSQDGTSYNEQFF. The CDR3 DNA is TGCGCCAGCAGCCAAGATGGGACATCCTACAATGAGCAGTTCTTC.

This clone occurred a few times. This chain connects TRBV6-6 to TRBJ1-5; D might be TRBD1 (6 bases). V shed 6 bases and J shed 0 bases, with 9 bases lying between them. Looked up from germline, CDR1 is MNHNY and CDR2 is SVGAGI (reference sequence). This CDR3 is 14 amino acids long. The CDR3 spells CASRTGLSNQPQHF. The CDR3 DNA reads as TGTGCCAGCAGAACAGGGCTTAGCAATCAGCCCCAGCATTTT.

The chain uses TRBV6-1 and TRBJ2-7; 7 positions match TRBD2. The CDR3 extends over 13 amino acids. CDR1 is MNHNS and CDR2 is SASEGT in the germline V gene. Trimming removed 3 bases from V and 4 bases from J; junction bases left unmatched: 3. CDR3 DNA sequence: TGTGCCAGCAGTGATATCGGGGGGTACGAGCAGTACTTC. Its translation: CASSDIGGYEQYF.

V gene TRBV2 combines with J gene TRBJ1-5, with D perhaps matching TRBD1 (5 bases). CDR1 is SNHLY and CDR2 is FYNNEI in the germline V gene. The ends were cut back, 5 bases at V and 4 bases at J, with 15 bases in the middle. CDR3 size: 15 residues. The CDR3 DNA reads as TGTGCCAGCAGTAGAGAAGGGGTCAATAATCAGCCCCAGCATTTT. It is translated as CASSREGVNNQPQHF.

In its sample, this clone was seen a few times. The chain carries TRBV5-4 and TRBJ2-3; a possible D gene is TRBD2 (5 bases). Looked up from germline, CDR1 is SGHNT and CDR2 is YYREEE (reference sequence). The CDR3 spans 16 residues. V lost 4 bases to trimming and J lost 10 bases, with 25 bases between them. DNA of the CDR3: TGTGCCAGCAGCCCCCGTGGGTCCCCTAGCTCCACTTCGCAGTATTTT. It is translated as CASSPRGSPSSTSQYF.

The chain links TRBV6-6 to TRBJ1-4, with a tentative D call TRBD1 (5 bases). CDR1 and CDR2 from the germline V gene are MNHNY and SVGAGI (reference sequence). V dropped 5 bases and J dropped 14 bases, with 15 bases sitting between them. The CDR3 has 12 residues. CDR3 nucleotides: TGTGCCAGCAGTCCCCCCCAGGGTGGTCTGTTTTTT. It is translated as CASSPPQGGLFF.

This chain uses TRBV11-2 with TRBJ1-2, with D perhaps matching TRBD1 (5 bases). CDR1 is SGHAT, CDR2 FQNNGV, per germline. V lost 4 bases, J lost 3 bases, and 12 bases lay in between. CDR3 length: 14 residues. The CDR3 reads CASSSDRMDYGYTF. Written as DNA, the CDR3 is TGTGCCAGCAGCTCCGACAGAATGGACTATGGCTACACCTTC.

The chain links TRBV29-1 to TRBJ2-1; D possibly corresponds to TRBD1 (5 bases). Germline lookup yields CDR1 SQVTM and CDR2 ANQGSEA. The CDR3 covers 13 residues. Trimming pared 6 bases from V and 3 bases from J, leaving 12 bases between. The CDR3 bases are TGCAGCGTGATGACAGAGAGCTACAATGAGCAGTTCTTC. Encoded protein: CSVMTESYNEQFF.

The V call is TRBV14, the J call TRBJ2-7; D remains ambiguous. Germline-derived CDR1 and CDR2 are SGHDN and FVKESK. CDR3 size: 15 residues. Trimming removed 1 base at V and 9 bases at J, with 19 bases between. The CDR3 nucleotides read TGTGCCAGCAGCCAAGGATACACCACTCAGGAAGGGCAGTACTTC. This gives the protein CASSQGYTTQEGQYF. Full variable domain (missing parts from reference TRBV14 and TRBJ2-7): EAGVTQFPSHSVIEKGQTVTLRCDPISGHDNLYWYRRVMGKEIKFLLHFVKESKQDESGMPNNRFLAERTGGTYSTLKVQPAELEDSGVYFCASSQGYTTQEGQYFGPGTRLTVT.

This clone was seen a few times. CDR3 in amino acids: CASSEWYRTYEQYF. CDR3 DNA: TGTGCCAGCAGTGAATGGTACAGAACCTACGAGCAGTACTTC. This sequence joins TRBV2 and TRBJ2-7; no reliable D call. In germline, CDR1 is SNHLY, CDR2 FYNNEI. The CDR3 sequence is 14 residues long. With 2 bases removed from V and 2 bases from J, the gap between germline ends came to 10 bases.

This sequence joins TRBV2 and TRBJ2-4; possibly TRBD2 for D (6 bases). The CDR3 is made up of 14 amino acids. Germline assignment: CDR1 SNHLY and CDR2 FYNNEI. Trimming stripped 3 bases from V and 7 bases from J, with 13 bases between. The DNA for the CDR3 is TGTGCCAGCAGTGATCTGGAGGGCTTGAACATTCAGTACTTC. This translates into CASSDLEGLNIQYF.

The V and J genes are TRBV9 and TRBJ1-1; the D gene is possibly TRBD1 (6 bases). Germline V gene sequence: CDR1 SGDLS, CDR2 YYNGEE. The CDR3 is 15 residues long. Trimming cost V 0 bases and J 3 bases, with 12 bases left between them. This CDR3 reads CASSVAAGVDTEAFF. The CDR3 DNA is TGTGCCAGCAGCGTAGCGGCAGGGGTGGACACTGAAGCTTTCTTT.

This chain's CDR3 is CAWTPGHLVISNQPQHF. CDR3 in DNA: TGTGCCTGGACCCCGGGACACTTAGTAATAAGCAATCAGCCCCAGCATTTT. The chain carries TRBV30 and TRBJ1-5; TRBD1 might be the D (6 bases). V lost 4 bases and J lost 1, with 20 bases in between. The CDR3 is 17 residues long. Germline CDR1 GTSNPN, CDR2 SVGIG (reference sequence).